Listed below are T cell receptor beta chains from one sample, sequenced in a study of graft-versus-host responses after intestinal transplantation. These TCRs' antigens remain unknown. Using immunoSEQ multiplex PCR, the repertoire was profiled, and TCRdb retains in-frame clones only, with some absent. This table holds some 100,000 clones, more than 75% found once. The sequencing here drew on unstimulated CD4+ T cells sorted from spleen or lymph node cells, taken before transplant. All receptors derive from a human donor who was the organ donor for an intestinal transplant. The CDR3 runs from the conserved cysteine through the conserved F or W. Each record gives: V gene, D gene, J gene, clone size, CDR3 protein, CDR3 DNA. The D gene is left open where the match is weak. Clone size is shown for a subset of rows, as once, few, many or a class of expanded clone.

TRBV18	.	TRBJ1-6	.	CASSLRQANNSPLHF	TGTGCCAGCTCCCTGAGACAGGCTAATAATTCACCCCTCCACTTT
TRBV28	TRBD1	TRBJ2-6	.	CASRSRDRASGANVLTF	TGTGCCAGCAGATCCAGAGACAGGGCTTCCGGGGCCAACGTCCTGACTTTC
TRBV5-1	.	TRBJ1-1	.	CASTWGPNTEAFF	TGCGCCAGCACATGGGGCCCGAACACTGAAGCTTTCTTT
TRBV10-1	.	TRBJ2-5	.	CASSESGFETQYF	TGCGCCAGCAGTGAGTCTGGTTTCGAGACCCAGTACTTC
TRBV7-9	TRBD1	TRBJ1-2	.	CASSSGQGLNYGYTF	TGTGCCAGCAGCTCGGGACAGGGCCTTAACTATGGCTACACCTTC
TRBV18	.	TRBJ1-2	.	CASSPSMPRSNNGYTF	TGTGCCAGCTCACCCTCCATGCCTAGGTCGAATAATGGCTACACCTTC
TRBV11-2	TRBD1	TRBJ1-3	.	CASSLDRTGGYSGNTIYF	TGTGCCAGCAGCTTAGATCGGACAGGGGGTTACTCTGGAAACACCATATATTTT
TRBV5-1	.	TRBJ2-6	.	CASSLAGLRGGANVLTF	TGCGCCAGCAGCTTGGCGGGACTCAGAGGTGGGGCCAACGTCCTGACTTTC
TRBV7-3	.	TRBJ2-3	.	CASSGRTPPDTQYF	TGTGCCAGCAGCGGGAGGACGCCACCCGATACGCAGTATTTT
TRBV19	TRBD1	TRBJ1-6	.	CASTRDRTNSPLHF	TGTGCCAGTACTCGGGACAGAACTAATTCACCCCTCCACTTT
TRBV18	TRBD2	TRBJ2-1	.	CASSPSTSIPSGGPNNEQFF	TGTGCCAGCTCACCGTCGACAAGCATCCCTAGCGGGGGACCCAACAATGAGCAGTTCTTC
TRBV4-2	.	TRBJ2-3	.	CASSHPEKFRGATDTQYF	TGTGCCAGCAGCCACCCCGAGAAATTCCGGGGGGCCACAGATACGCAGTATTTT
TRBV4-1	TRBD1	TRBJ2-7	few	CASSQGRTGGQGAVYEQYF	TGCGCCAGCAGCCAAGGGAGGACTGGCGGGCAGGGGGCCGTCTACGAGCAGTACTTC
TRBV6-5	.	TRBJ1-1	.	CASSYSDNTEAFF	TGTGCCAGCAGTTACTCGGACAACACTGAAGCTTTCTTT
TRBV9	.	TRBJ1-2	once	CASSVSTRPLYGYTF	TGTGCCAGCAGCGTATCGACTAGACCTCTCTATGGCTACACCTTC
TRBV7-6	TRBD2	TRBJ2-7	.	CASSPRGLYQDEQYF	TGTGCCAGCAGCCCTAGGGGACTATACCAAGACGAGCAGTACTTC
TRBV7-2	.	TRBJ1-2	.	CASSQQGVRGYTF	TGTGCCAGCAGCCAGCAGGGTGTGCGGGGCTACACCTTC
TRBV27	.	TRBJ2-1	.	CASSLRLSGNEQFF	TGTGCCAGCAGTCTCCGACTGTCAGGTAATGAGCAGTTCTTC
TRBV19	.	TRBJ2-7	.	CASSISGNPYEQYF	TGTGCCAGTAGTATCTCTGGGAATCCCTACGAGCAGTACTTC
TRBV14	.	TRBJ2-2	.	CASSQALSRAGELFF	TGTGCCAGCAGCCAAGCCCTGTCCAGGGCCGGGGAGCTGTTTTTT
TRBV5-6	.	TRBJ2-5	.	CASSLELALKETQYF	TGTGCCAGCAGCTTGGAGCTAGCCTTAAAGGAGACCCAGTACTTC
TRBV27	.	TRBJ2-5	.	CASARMTGRWGETQYF	TGTGCCAGCGCCCGCATGACAGGGAGGTGGGGGGAGACCCAGTACTTC
TRBV5-4	.	TRBJ2-5	.	CASSGGTNGETQYF	TGTGCCAGCAGCGGTGGGACGAATGGGGAGACCCAGTACTTC
TRBV7-9	.	TRBJ2-5	.	CASSLLAPQETQYF	TGTGCCAGCAGCTTATTGGCCCCGCAAGAGACCCAGTACTTC
TRBV5-4	TRBD1	TRBJ1-1	.	CASSPGQMNTEAFF	TGTGCCAGCAGCCCGGGACAGATGAACACTGAAGCTTTCTTT
TRBV6-6	.	TRBJ1-1	.	CASSPRRSIMNTEAFF	TGTGCCAGCAGTCCCCGGAGATCTATTATGAACACTGAAGCTTTCTTT
TRBV19	.	TRBJ2-3	once	CASSTDRQSTDTQYF	TGTGCCAGTAGTACCGACAGGCAGAGCACAGATACGCAGTATTTT
TRBV18	.	TRBJ2-7	.	CASSPERVLGYEQYF	TGTGCCAGCTCACCAGAGCGAGTGTTGGGCTACGAGCAGTACTTC
TRBV11-2	.	TRBJ2-7	.	CASSLGTGTYYEQYF	TGTGCCAGCAGCTTAGGAACCGGGACATACTACGAGCAGTACTTC
TRBV2	.	TRBJ2-5	.	CASSGAETQYF	TGTGCCAGCAGTGGCGCGGAGACCCAGTACTTC
TRBV27	.	TRBJ1-2	.	CASSLVQGGSYGYTF	TGTGCCAGCAGTTTAGTTCAGGGTGGGAGTTATGGCTACACCTTC
TRBV18	.	TRBJ2-7	.	CASSPQRTYEQYF	TGTGCCAGCTCACCCCAACGGACCTACGAGCAGTACTTC
TRBV11-2	.	TRBJ1-6	.	CASTSVGVYNSPLHF	TGTGCCAGCACCTCGGTTGGGGTATATAATTCACCCCTCCACTTT
TRBV7-3	.	TRBJ1-3	.	CASSLTYSNTIYF	TGTGCCAGCAGCTTAACTTACTCAAACACCATATATTTT
TRBV10-3	TRBD2	TRBJ2-7	.	CAIRGDSGGLSYEQYF	TGTGCCATCAGAGGCGATAGCGGGGGCCTCTCCTACGAGCAGTACTTC
TRBV14	.	TRBJ2-1	.	CASSLAGGRTYNEQFF	TGTGCCAGCAGCCTAGCTGGGGGGAGGACCTACAATGAGCAGTTCTTC
TRBV10-2	.	TRBJ1-2	.	CASSLGRPYGYTF	TGCGCCAGCAGTCTCGGCAGACCCTATGGCTACACCTTC
TRBV7-9	.	TRBJ2-2	.	CASSLVQGRTGELFF	TGTGCCAGCAGCTTAGTGCAGGGACGAACCGGGGAGCTGTTTTTT
TRBV30	.	TRBJ1-2	.	CAWSVRPGGGYTF	TGTGCCTGGAGTGTAAGACCCGGCGGGGGCTACACCTTC
TRBV7-2	.	TRBJ2-7	.	CASSLVIPVGSYEQYF	TGTGCCAGCAGCTTAGTTATTCCAGTTGGATCCTACGAGCAGTACTTC
TRBV5-1	.	TRBJ2-7	once	CASTKGSALEQYF	TGCGCCAGCACCAAGGGATCGGCCCTCGAGCAGTACTTC
TRBV5-8	.	TRBJ2-2	.	CARTGTMNTGELFF	TGTGCCAGAACCGGGACAATGAACACCGGGGAGCTGTTTTTT
TRBV7-9	.	TRBJ1-1	.	CASSLNTEAFF	TGTGCCAGCAGCCTCAACACTGAAGCTTTCTTT
TRBV30	.	TRBJ2-7	.	CAWSVQEEQYF	TGTGCCTGGAGTGTCCAGGAAGAGCAGTACTTC
TRBV30	.	TRBJ2-4	.	CAWSEWAKNIQYF	TGTGCCTGGAGTGAGTGGGCCAAAAACATTCAGTACTTC
TRBV7-2	.	TRBJ1-1	.	CASSLTTGVGRTEAFF	TGTGCCAGCAGCTTAACTACGGGGGTAGGTAGGACTGAAGCTTTCTTT
TRBV6-1	.	TRBJ1-5	.	CASSDVGTPQHF	TGTGCCAGCAGTGATGTCGGCACGCCCCAGCATTTT
TRBV10-3	.	TRBJ1-5	.	CAISPGGATQHF	TGTGCCATCAGTCCGGGAGGGGCAACCCAGCATTTT
TRBV5-6	.	TRBJ1-1	few	CASSLNNEAFF	TGTGCCAGCAGCTTGAACAACGAAGCTTTCTTT
TRBV28	TRBD1	TRBJ2-7	.	CASSTGTGAPYEQYF	TGTGCCAGCAGTACCGGGACAGGAGCACCCTACGAGCAGTACTTC
TRBV27	TRBD1	TRBJ1-2	.	CASSLSDRGRYGYTF	TGTGCCAGCAGTTTATCGGACAGGGGGAGGTATGGCTACACCTTC
TRBV5-1	TRBD1	TRBJ1-4	.	CASSFQGEGEKLFF	TGCGCCAGCAGCTTTCAGGGGGAGGGTGAAAAACTGTTTTTT
TRBV5-1	TRBD2	TRBJ2-1	once	CASSPTSNNEQFF	TGCGCCAGCAGCCCGACTAGCAATAATGAGCAGTTCTTC
TRBV5-1	.	TRBJ2-2	.	CASSPEGTIAGELFF	TGCGCCAGCAGCCCGGAAGGGACGATCGCCGGGGAGCTGTTTTTT
TRBV2	.	TRBJ1-5	.	CASSEWLRGNNQPQHF	TGTGCCAGCAGTGAATGGCTAAGAGGAAACAATCAGCCCCAGCATTTT
TRBV28	TRBD2	TRBJ2-7	.	CASSFTSGGTEQYF	TGTGCCAGCAGTTTTACTAGCGGGGGAACCGAGCAGTACTTC
TRBV30	.	TRBJ1-1	.	CAWRQLFNTEAFF	TGTGCCTGGAGACAGCTTTTCAACACTGAAGCTTTCTTT